Sequencing of this T cell receptor (beta chain) was carried out in a study of blood T cell repertoires in COVID-19. Original data processing: Nucleated cell counts were estimated from reference gene primer amplification. Profiled with immunoSEQ multiplex PCR; TCRdb holds only in-frame clones, not every one. That table supplies the V and J calls and clone size; D and trimming were determined from the DNA. The sample holds about 430,000 clones, roughly 84% seen once. Trimming shortened V by 2 bases and J by 6 bases, and 15 bases separated the two germline ends. The length of the CDR3 is 14 residues. Germline values: CDR1 GTSNPN, CDR2 SVGIG (reference sequence). The study assigned cohorts using participant-reported clinical history.

What was sequenced was PBMCs or T cells enriched from blood (not recorded which). J is TRBJ2-3 and V is TRBV30; weak D call: TRBD1 (5 bases). The sequence derives from a woman aged 18-30 years who had been exposed to COVID-19. Here the CDR3 DNA reads TGTGCCTGGAGTAGGGGCAGCCATGGGGATACGCAGTATTTT. It translates to CAWSRGSHGDTQYF.